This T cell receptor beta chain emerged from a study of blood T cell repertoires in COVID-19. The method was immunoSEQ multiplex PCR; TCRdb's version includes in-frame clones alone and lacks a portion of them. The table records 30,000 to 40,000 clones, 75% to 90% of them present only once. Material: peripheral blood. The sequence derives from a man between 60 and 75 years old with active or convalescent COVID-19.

The DNA of the CDR3 is TGTGCCAGCAGTTCTAGTACAGGGAGAGGGAATTCACCCCTCCACTTT. It translates to CASSSSTGRGNSPLHF. The chain employs TRBV2 and TRBJ1-6; D might be TRBD1 (6 bases). The CDR3 covers 16 residues. The germline V gene has CDR1 SNHLY and CDR2 FYNNEI. Trimming took 5 bases from V and 7 from J, leaving 18 bases between them.